The clone carrying this TCR beta chain was observed many times. The data stem from a study of blood T cell repertoires in COVID-19. The ends were cut back, 1 base at V and 3 bases at J, with 6 bases in the middle. Germline V gene lookup returns CDR1 LGHNT and CDR2 FRNRAP. The CDR3 sequence is 14 residues long. Only in-frame clones appear in the TCRdb table, and some are missing; sequencing was by immunoSEQ multiplex PCR. The table shows 120,000 to 150,000 clones, with over 80% occurring only once. The V and J genes are TRBV12-5 and TRBJ1-4, with D possibly being TRBD1 (5 bases). Sequenced material: PBMCs or T cells enriched from blood (not recorded which). The origin of this receptor is a woman in her forties or fifties who had been exposed to COVID-19. The CDR3 nucleotides are TGTGCTAGTGGTTTGGGGGGCTCTAATGAAAAACTGTTTTTT. It yields the protein CASGLGGSNEKLFF.